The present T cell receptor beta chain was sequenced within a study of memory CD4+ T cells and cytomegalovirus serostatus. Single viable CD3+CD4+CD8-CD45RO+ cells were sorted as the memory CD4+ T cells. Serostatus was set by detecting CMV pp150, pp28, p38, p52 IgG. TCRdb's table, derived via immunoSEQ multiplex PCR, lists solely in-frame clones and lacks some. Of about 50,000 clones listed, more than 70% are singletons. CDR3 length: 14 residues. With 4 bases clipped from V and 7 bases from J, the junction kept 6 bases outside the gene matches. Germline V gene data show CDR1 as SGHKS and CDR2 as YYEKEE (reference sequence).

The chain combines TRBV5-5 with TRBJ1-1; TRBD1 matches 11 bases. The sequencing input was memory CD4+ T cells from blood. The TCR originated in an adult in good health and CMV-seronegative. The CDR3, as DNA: TGTGCCAGCAGCCATGGGACAGGGGGAGTTGAAGCTTTCTTT. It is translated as CASSHGTGGVEAFF.